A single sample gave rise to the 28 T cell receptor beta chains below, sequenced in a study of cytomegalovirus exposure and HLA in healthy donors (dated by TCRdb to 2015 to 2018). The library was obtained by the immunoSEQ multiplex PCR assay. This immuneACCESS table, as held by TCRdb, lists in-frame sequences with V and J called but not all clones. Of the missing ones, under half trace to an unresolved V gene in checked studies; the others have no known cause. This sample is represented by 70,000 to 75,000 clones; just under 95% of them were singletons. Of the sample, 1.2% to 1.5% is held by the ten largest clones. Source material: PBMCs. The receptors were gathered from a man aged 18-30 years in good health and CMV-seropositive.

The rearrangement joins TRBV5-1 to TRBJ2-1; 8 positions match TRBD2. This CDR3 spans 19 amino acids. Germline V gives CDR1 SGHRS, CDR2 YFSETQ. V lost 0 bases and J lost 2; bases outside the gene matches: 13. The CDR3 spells CASSLVGPSGRGAYNEQFF. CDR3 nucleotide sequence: TGCGCCAGCAGCTTGGTGGGGCCCAGCGGGAGAGGGGCCTACAATGAGCAGTTCTTC.

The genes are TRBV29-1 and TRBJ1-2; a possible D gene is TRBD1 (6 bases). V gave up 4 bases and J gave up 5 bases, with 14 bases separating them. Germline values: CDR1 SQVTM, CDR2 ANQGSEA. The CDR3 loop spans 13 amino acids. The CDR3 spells CSVGTTGVYGYTF. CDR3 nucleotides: TGCAGCGTTGGAACGACAGGAGTATATGGCTACACCTTC.

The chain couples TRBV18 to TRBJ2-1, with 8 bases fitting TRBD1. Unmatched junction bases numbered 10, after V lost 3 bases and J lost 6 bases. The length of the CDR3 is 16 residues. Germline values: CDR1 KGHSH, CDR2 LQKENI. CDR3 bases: TGTGCCAGCTCACCCCGGACAGGGTCCCGCCCCAATGAGCAGTTCTTC. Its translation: CASSPRTGSRPNEQFF.

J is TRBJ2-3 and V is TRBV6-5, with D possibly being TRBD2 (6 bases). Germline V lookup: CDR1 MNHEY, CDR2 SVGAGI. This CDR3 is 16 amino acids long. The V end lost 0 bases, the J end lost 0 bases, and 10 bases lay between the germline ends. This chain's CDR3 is CASSYSGDSSTDTQYF. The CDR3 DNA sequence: TGTGCCAGCAGTTACTCGGGGGACTCGAGCACAGATACGCAGTATTTT.

For the CDR3, the DNA is TGTGCCAGTAGTATGGGGGGTACGCAGTATTTT. Amino acid sequence: CASSMGGTQYF. The chain carries TRBV19 and TRBJ2-3; tentatively, D is TRBD2 (6 bases). Per the germline V gene, CDR1 is LNHDA and CDR2 is SQIVND (reference sequence). Trimming stripped 3 bases from V and 8 bases from J, with 6 bases between. This CDR3 contains 11 residues.

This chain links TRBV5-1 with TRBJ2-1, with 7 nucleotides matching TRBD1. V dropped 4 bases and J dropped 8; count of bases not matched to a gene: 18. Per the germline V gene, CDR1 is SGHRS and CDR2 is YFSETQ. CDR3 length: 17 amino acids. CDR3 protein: CASSKLLKGGQFYEQFF. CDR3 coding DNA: TGCGCCAGCAGCAAACTCCTCAAAGGGGGACAGTTCTATGAGCAGTTCTTC.

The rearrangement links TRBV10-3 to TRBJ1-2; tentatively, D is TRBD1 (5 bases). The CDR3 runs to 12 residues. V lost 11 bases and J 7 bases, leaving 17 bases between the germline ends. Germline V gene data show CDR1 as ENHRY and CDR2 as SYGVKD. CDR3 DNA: TGTGCCTTCTGGGGGGAGGTCGGTGGCTACACCTTC. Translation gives CAFWGEVGGYTF.

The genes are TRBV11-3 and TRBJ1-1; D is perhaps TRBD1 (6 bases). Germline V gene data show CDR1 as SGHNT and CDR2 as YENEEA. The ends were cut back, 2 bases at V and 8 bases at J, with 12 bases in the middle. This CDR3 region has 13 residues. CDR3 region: CASSLFIGTEAFF. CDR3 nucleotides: TGTGCCAGCAGCTTATTCATAGGGACAGAAGCTTTCTTT.

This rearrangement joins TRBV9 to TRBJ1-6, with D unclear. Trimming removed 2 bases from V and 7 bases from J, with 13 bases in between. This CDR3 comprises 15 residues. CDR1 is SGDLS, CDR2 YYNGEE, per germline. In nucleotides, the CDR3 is TGTGCCAGCAGCGTGGGAGGGTCTCAGAATTCACCCCTCCACTTT. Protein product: CASSVGGSQNSPLHF.

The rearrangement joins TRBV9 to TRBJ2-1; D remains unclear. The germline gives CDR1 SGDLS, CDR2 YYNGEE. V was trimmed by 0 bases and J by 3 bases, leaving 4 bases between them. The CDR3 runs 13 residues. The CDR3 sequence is CASSVDLYNEQFF. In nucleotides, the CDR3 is TGTGCCAGCAGCGTAGATCTCTACAATGAGCAGTTCTTC.

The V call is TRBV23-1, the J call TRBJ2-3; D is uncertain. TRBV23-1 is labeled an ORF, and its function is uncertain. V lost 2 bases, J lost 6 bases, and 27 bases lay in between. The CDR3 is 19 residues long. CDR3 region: CASSQLDPIDSYLWDTQYF. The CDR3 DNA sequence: TGCGCCAGCAGTCAACTAGACCCGATCGACTCCTACTTATGGGATACGCAGTATTTT.

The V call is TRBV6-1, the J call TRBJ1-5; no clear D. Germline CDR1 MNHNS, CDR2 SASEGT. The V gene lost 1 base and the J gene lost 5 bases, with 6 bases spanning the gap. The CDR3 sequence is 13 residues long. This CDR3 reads CASSEVEDQPQHF. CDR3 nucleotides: TGTGCCAGCAGTGAAGTTGAGGATCAGCCCCAGCATTTT.

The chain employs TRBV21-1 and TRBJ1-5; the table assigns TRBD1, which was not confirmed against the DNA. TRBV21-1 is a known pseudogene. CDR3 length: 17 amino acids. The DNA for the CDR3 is TGTGCCAGCAGCAAAAGGGAACGACAGGGCAGAAATCAGCCCCAGCATTTT. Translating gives CASSKRERQGRNQPQHF.

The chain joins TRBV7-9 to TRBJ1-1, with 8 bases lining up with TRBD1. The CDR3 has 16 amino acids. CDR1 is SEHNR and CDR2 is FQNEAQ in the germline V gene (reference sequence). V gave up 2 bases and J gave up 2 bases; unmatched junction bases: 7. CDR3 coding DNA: TGTGCCAGCAGCTTAACCAGGGGGCTGGTCAACACTGAAGCTTTCTTT. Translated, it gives CASSLTRGLVNTEAFF.

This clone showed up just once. CDR3 bases: TGTGCCTGGAGTGTCCCAGGGGGCAACGGAAAACTGTTTTTT. Translated: CAWSVPGGNGKLFF. This chain connects TRBV30 to TRBJ1-4; 8 bases are shared with TRBD1. CDR3 size: 14 residues. J lost 10 bases, V lost 0 bases, and 7 bases had no gene match. Germline V lookup: CDR1 GTSNPN, CDR2 SVGIG (reference sequence).

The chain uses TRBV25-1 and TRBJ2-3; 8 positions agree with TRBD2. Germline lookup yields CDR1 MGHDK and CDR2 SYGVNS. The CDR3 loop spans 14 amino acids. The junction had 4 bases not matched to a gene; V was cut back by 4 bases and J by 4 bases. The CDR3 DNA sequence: TGTGCCAGCAGTGCGGGAGGGCCGGCAGATACGCAGTATTTT. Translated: CASSAGGPADTQYF. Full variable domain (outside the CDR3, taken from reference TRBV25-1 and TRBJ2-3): EADIYQTPRYLVIGTGKKITLECSQTMGHDKMYWYQQDPGMELHLIHYSYGVNSTEKGDLSSESTVSRIRTEHFPLTLESARPSHTSQYLCASSAGGPADTQYFGPGTRLTVL.

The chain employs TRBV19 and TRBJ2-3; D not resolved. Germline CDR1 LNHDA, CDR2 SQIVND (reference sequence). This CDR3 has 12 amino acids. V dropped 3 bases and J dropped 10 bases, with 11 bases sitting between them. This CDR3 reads CASSIFSGAQYF. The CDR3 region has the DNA TGTGCCAGTAGTATCTTCAGTGGTGCGCAGTATTTT. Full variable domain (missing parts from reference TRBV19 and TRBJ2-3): DGGITQSPKYLFRKEGQNVTLSCEQNLNHDAMYWYRQDPGQGLRLIYYSQIVNDFQKGDIAEGYSVSREKKESFPLTVTSAQKNPTAFYLCASSIFSGAQYFGPGTRLTVL.

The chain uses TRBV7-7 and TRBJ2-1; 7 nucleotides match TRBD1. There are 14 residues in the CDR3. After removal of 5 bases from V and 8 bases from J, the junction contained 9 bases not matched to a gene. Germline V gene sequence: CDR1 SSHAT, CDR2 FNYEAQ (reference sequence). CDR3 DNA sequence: TGTGCCAGCAGCCCCCGACAGGGAACATATGAGCAGTTCTTC. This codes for CASSPRQGTYEQFF. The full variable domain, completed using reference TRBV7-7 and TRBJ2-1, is GAGVSQSPRYKVTKRGQDVTLRCDPISSHATLYWYQQALGQGPEFLTYFNYEAQPDKSGLPSDRFSAERPEGSISTLTIQRTEQRDSAMYRCASSPRQGTYEQFFGPGTRLTVL.

In nucleotides, the CDR3 is TGTGCCAGCAGTTTACGGAGAATTCAGTACTTC. Translating gives CASSLRRIQYF. V gene TRBV28 combines with J gene TRBJ2-4; D remains unclear. The CDR3 has 11 amino acids. Per the germline V gene, CDR1 is MDHEN and CDR2 is SYDVKM. The V gene lost 2 bases and the J gene lost 10 bases, with 6 bases spanning the gap.

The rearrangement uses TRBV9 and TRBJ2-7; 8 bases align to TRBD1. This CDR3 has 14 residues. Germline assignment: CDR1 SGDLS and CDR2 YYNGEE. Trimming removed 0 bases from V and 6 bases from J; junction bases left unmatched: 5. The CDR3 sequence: CASSVVQGGGEQYF. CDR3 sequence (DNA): TGTGCCAGCAGCGTAGTACAGGGGGGAGGCGAGCAGTACTTC.

CDR3 protein: CASRRTAGTDTQYF. The DNA for the CDR3 is TGTGCCAGCAGACGGACAGCCGGCACAGATACGCAGTATTTT. The rearrangement joins TRBV7-8 to TRBJ2-3; maybe TRBD1 (6 bases). The CDR3 spans 14 residues. Trimming shortened V by 6 bases and J by 1 base, and 11 bases separated the two germline ends. Germline assignment: CDR1 SGHVS and CDR2 FQNEAQ.

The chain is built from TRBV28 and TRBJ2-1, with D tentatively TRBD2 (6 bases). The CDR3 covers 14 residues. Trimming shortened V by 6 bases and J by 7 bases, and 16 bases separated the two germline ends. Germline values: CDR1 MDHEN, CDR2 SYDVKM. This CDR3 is CASRPAGRINEQFF. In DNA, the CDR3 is TGTGCCAGCAGGCCCGCTGGGAGGATTAATGAGCAGTTCTTC.

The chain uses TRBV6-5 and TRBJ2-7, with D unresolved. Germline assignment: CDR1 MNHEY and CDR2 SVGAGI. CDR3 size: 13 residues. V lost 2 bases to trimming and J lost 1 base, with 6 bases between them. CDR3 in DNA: TGTGCCAGCAGTTACGGTGCGTCCTACGAGCAGTACTTC. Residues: CASSYGASYEQYF.

CDR3 residues: CASSSEGATNEKLFF. The CDR3, as DNA: TGTGCCAGCAGCTCAGAGGGGGCAACTAATGAAAAACTGTTTTTT. This sequence joins TRBV6-6 and TRBJ1-4; D perhaps matches TRBD1 (6 bases). The CDR3 is made up of 15 amino acids. Trimming pared 6 bases from V and 0 bases from J, leaving 11 bases between. Looked up from germline, CDR1 is MNHNY and CDR2 is SVGAGI (reference sequence).

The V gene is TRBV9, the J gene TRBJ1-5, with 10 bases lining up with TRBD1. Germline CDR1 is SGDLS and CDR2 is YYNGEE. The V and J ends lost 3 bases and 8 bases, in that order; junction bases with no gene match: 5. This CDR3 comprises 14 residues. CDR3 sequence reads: CASSATGGAEPQHF. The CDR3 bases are TGTGCCAGCAGCGCGACAGGGGGCGCGGAGCCCCAGCATTTT.

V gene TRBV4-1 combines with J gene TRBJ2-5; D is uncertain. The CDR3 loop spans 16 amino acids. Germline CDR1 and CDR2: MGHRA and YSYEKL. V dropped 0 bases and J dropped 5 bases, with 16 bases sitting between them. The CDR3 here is CASSQDLIATRETQYF. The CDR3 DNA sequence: TGCGCCAGCAGCCAAGACCTCATAGCCACACGGGAGACCCAGTACTTC.

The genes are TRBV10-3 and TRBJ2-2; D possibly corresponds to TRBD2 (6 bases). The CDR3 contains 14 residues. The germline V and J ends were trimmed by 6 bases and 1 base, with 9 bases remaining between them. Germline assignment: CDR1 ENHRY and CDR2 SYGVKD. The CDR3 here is CAIRDGGNTGELFF. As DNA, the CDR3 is TGTGCCATCAGGGACGGGGGGAACACCGGGGAGCTGTTTTTT.

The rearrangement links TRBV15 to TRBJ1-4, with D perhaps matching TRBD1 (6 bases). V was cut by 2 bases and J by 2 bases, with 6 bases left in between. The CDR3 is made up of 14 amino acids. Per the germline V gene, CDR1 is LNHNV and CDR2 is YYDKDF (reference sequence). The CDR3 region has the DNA TGTGCCACCAGCAGACAGGGGACTAATGAAAAACTGTTTTTT. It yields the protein CATSRQGTNEKLFF.